This TCR beta chain came from a study of blood T cell repertoires in COVID-19. Turning to the study itself: Nucleic acid was either cDNA or gDNA, and it came from T cells, B-cell-depleted T cells, or PBMCs.

Trimming removed 1 base from V and 3 bases from J; junction bases left unmatched: 3. CDR1 and CDR2 (germline): SGHDT, YYEEEE. The CDR3 has 15 amino acids. Authors' methods: Estimated nucleated cell counts came from reference gene primer amplification. The table came from immunoSEQ multiplex PCR; TCRdb's copy has only in-frame clones and leaves some out. The V and J calls and clone size are taken from that table; D and trimming were inferred from the DNA. The sample includes approximately 220,000 clones, around 90% of them seen just once. Sample: peripheral blood. This rearrangement joins TRBV5-6 to TRBJ1-2; 10 bases are shared with TRBD1. The clonotype originates from a man between 60 and 70 years old with acute or convalescent COVID-19. The CDR3 sequence is CASSLSGTGDYGYTF. Written as DNA, the CDR3 is TGTGCCAGCAGCTTGTCAGGGACAGGGGACTATGGCTACACCTTC.